This record concerns one TCR beta chain sequence. The data were produced by immunoSEQ multiplex PCR, yet TCRdb's version contains in-frame clones alone and is incomplete. Of 120,000 to 150,000 clones in the sample, approximately 88% were seen once. The data were taken from a study of blood T cell repertoires in COVID-19. Across the whole study: Donors in the United States, Italy and Spain gave samples during acute or convalescent COVID-19. In each case, the material was cDNA or gDNA derived from T cells, B-cell-depleted T cells, or PBMCs.

V shed 0 bases and J shed 12 bases, with 8 bases lying between them. The germline gives CDR1 SGHAT, CDR2 FQNNGV. CDR3 length: 11 residues. This TCR came from a human donor in a cohort sampled during active COVID-19. Input material: peripheral blood. The chain has TRBV11-2 and TRBJ1-2; D call uncertain. The CDR3 reads CASSLDGSNTF. CDR3 DNA sequence: TGTGCCAGCAGCTTAGACGGGAGCAACACCTTC.